The 3 T cell receptor beta chains in this list originate from one sample, sequenced in a study of vaccination and CD4 T cells after COVID-19. The antigens these receptors bind are not known. Treatment here: approximately 11-day PBMC culture with coronavirus spike peptide pools or control peptides (ViraFEST assay). An Oncomine TCR Beta short-read assay was used to sequence the DNA from cultured CD4+ T cells. TCRdb reprocessed the PCR reads with MiXCR, giving one entry per CDR3 protein. The sample gives around 13,000 distinct CDR3 sequences, about 21% of which show up once; over 12% is in the top ten. The sequencing input was cultured CD4+ T cells from blood. The receptor set was obtained from a human donor with COVID-19.

The V gene is TRBV6-1, the J gene TRBJ2-1; TRBD2 matches 16 bases. CDR1 and CDR2 (germline): MNHNS, SASEGT. V shed 7 bases, J shed 5 bases, and the junction held 8 bases outside the gene matches. The CDR3 runs 17 residues. The CDR3 loop reads CASKGLAGGNTNNEQFF. The CDR3 nucleotides read TGTGCCAGCAAGGGACTAGCGGGGGGGAACACTAACAATGAGCAGTTCTTC.

This clonotype was counted between two and nine times. The chain employs TRBV6-2 or TRBV6-3 and TRBJ2-3, with 10 bases that match TRBD2. The CDR3 runs to 17 residues. V dropped 2 bases and J dropped 2; count of bases not matched to a gene: 7. Looked up from germline, CDR1 is MNHEY and CDR2 is SVGEGT. CDR3 residues: CASSYPTSGVVTDTQYF. CDR3 nucleotides: TGTGCCAGCAGTTACCCTACTAGCGGGGTAGTCACAGATACGCAGTATTTT.

This clonotype was counted only a few times. The chain employs TRBV27 and TRBJ2-7, with D tentatively TRBD1 (6 bases). Between the trimmed V and J ends, which lost 8 bases and 5 bases, there was a span of 19 bases. Germline CDR1 and CDR2: MNHEY and SMNVEV (reference sequence). The CDR3 runs to 14 residues. For the CDR3, the DNA is TGTGCCAGCGCGGCGGCAGGGGCGGAGGACGAGCAGTACTTC. Protein product: CASAAAGAEDEQYF.